The 10 T cell receptor beta chains below all came from one sample that was sequenced in a study of cytomegalovirus exposure and HLA in healthy donors. In the PCR, 60 Vbeta and 13 Jbeta primers were used. Sequencing used immunoSEQ multiplex PCR; TCRdb keeps in-frame clones, though not all of them. The table lists about 190,000 clones, around 84% of them singletons. Sequencing was carried out using PBMCs. The receptors were sampled from a woman in her forties or fifties in good health and CMV-seropositive.

The chain carries TRBV7-9 and TRBJ2-7, with TRBD1 identical over 10 bases. CDR1 SEHNR and CDR2 FQNEAQ come from the germline V gene (reference sequence). V gave up 6 bases and J gave up 0 bases; unmatched junction bases: 14. This CDR3 comprises 18 residues. The CDR3 is CASSQYVGTGVNSYEQYF. The CDR3 region has the DNA TGTGCCAGCAGTCAATACGTCGGGACAGGGGTGAACTCCTACGAGCAGTACTTC.

The V call is TRBV6-5, the J call TRBJ1-1, with D tentatively TRBD1 (5 bases). This CDR3 has 14 amino acids. Germline V lookup: CDR1 MNHEY, CDR2 SVGAGI. The ends were cut back, 4 bases at V and 4 bases at J, with 13 bases in the middle. This CDR3 reads CASSWTIMGTEAFF. Here the CDR3 DNA reads TGTGCCAGCAGTTGGACAATCATGGGCACTGAAGCTTTCTTT.

V and J are TRBV9 and TRBJ2-5, with 7 positions matching TRBD1. The J call is uncertain, as TRBJ2-7 better fits the DNA end. Germline assignment: CDR1 SGDLS and CDR2 YYNGEE. This CDR3 has 16 residues. The CDR3 DNA follows: TGTGCCAGCAGCCTACTTCCGGACAGGCTGAGGGGCGAGCAGTACTTC. It specifies CASSLLPDRLRGEQYF.

This sequence joins TRBV14 and TRBJ1-1; possibly TRBD1 for D (5 bases). This CDR3 spans 13 amino acids. Germline CDR1 and CDR2: SGHDN and FVKESK. Trimming shortened V by 5 bases and J by 2 bases, and 9 bases separated the two germline ends. CDR3 amino acids: CASSAGLNTEAFF. The CDR3 DNA reads TGTGCCAGCAGCGCAGGGTTAAACACTGAAGCTTTCTTT.

The chain joins TRBV6-5 to TRBJ2-7; unclear D gene. Looked up from germline, CDR1 is MNHEY and CDR2 is SVGAGI. The CDR3 sequence is 13 residues long. The V end lost 5 bases, the J end lost 4 bases, and 12 bases lay between the germline ends. The CDR3: CASSEERSYEQYF. As DNA, the CDR3 is TGTGCCAGCAGTGAAGAGAGGAGTTACGAGCAGTACTTC.

The V and J genes are TRBV7-6 and TRBJ1-3; D gene ambiguous. V was cut by 4 bases and J by 0 bases, with 10 bases left in between. CDR3 length equals 15 residues. Germline lookup yields CDR1 SGHVS and CDR2 FNYEAQ. CDR3 region: CASSSQSFSGNTIYF. CDR3 nucleotide sequence: TGTGCCAGCAGCTCACAGTCTTTCTCTGGAAACACCATATATTTT.

J is TRBJ1-1 and V is TRBV18, with D unresolved. The germline V gene has CDR1 KGHSH and CDR2 LQKENI. The CDR3 runs to 15 residues. V lost 2 bases, J lost 1 base, and 11 bases lay in between. CDR3 DNA sequence: TGTGCCAGCTCACCAAACCAAGCCCAGAACACTGAAGCTTTCTTT. This encodes CASSPNQAQNTEAFF.

The rearrangement uses TRBV4-1 and TRBJ2-5; tentative D call: TRBD1 (5 bases). The CDR3 has 15 amino acids. V was shortened by 1 base and J by 0 bases, with 9 bases between the two germline ends. CDR1 MGHRA and CDR2 YSYEKL come from the germline V gene. This CDR3 reads CASSQGQGYQETQYF. The DNA of the CDR3 is TGCGCCAGCAGCCAAGGCCAGGGCTACCAAGAGACCCAGTACTTC.

The genes are TRBV28 and TRBJ2-5; possibly TRBD2 for D (6 bases). The germline CDR1 and CDR2 sequences are MDHEN and SYDVKM. The CDR3 is made up of 11 amino acids. Trimming stripped 8 bases from V and 3 bases from J, with 7 bases between. CDR3 sequence (DNA): TGTGCCAGCGGGGGGAAAGAGACCCAGTACTTC. This gives the protein CASGGKETQYF.

V gene TRBV5-4 combines with J gene TRBJ2-1; tentative D call: TRBD2 (5 bases). CDR3 length: 16 amino acids. Germline CDR1 and CDR2: SGHNT and YYREEE (reference sequence). Trimming removed 4 bases at V and 3 bases at J, with 17 bases between. CDR3 sequence: CASSKMSGSNYNEQFF. CDR3 DNA: TGTGCCAGCAGCAAAATGTCGGGGTCGAACTACAATGAGCAGTTCTTC.